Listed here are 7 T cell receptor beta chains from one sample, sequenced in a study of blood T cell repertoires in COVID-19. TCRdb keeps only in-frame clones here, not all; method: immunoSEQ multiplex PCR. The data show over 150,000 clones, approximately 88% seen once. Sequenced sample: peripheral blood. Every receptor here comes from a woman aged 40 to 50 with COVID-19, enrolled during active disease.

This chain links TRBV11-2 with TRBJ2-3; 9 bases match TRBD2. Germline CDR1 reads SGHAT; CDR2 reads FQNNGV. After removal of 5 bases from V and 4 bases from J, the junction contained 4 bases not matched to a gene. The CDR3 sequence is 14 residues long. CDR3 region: CASSQGLAPDTQYF. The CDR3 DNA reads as TGTGCCAGCAGCCAGGGACTAGCCCCAGATACGCAGTATTTT. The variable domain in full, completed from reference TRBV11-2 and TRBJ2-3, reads EAGVAQSPRYKIIEKRQSVAFWCNPISGHATLYWYQQILGQGPKLLIQFQNNGVVDDSQLPKDRFSAERLKGVDSTLKIQPAKLEDSAVYLCASSQGLAPDTQYFGPGTRLTVL.

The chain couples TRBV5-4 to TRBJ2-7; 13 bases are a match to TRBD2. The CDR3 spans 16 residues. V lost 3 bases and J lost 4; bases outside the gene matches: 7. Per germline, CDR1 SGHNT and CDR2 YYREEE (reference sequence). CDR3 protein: CASSSIGTSGKYEQYF. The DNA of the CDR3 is TGTGCCAGCAGCTCTATCGGGACTAGCGGGAAATACGAGCAGTACTTC.

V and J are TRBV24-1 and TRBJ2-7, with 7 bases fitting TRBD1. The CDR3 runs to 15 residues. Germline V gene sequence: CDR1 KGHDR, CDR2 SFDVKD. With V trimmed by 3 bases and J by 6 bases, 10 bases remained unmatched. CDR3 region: CATSDPRDRTFEQYF. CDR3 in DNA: TGTGCCACCAGTGATCCTCGGGACAGAACCTTCGAGCAGTACTTC.

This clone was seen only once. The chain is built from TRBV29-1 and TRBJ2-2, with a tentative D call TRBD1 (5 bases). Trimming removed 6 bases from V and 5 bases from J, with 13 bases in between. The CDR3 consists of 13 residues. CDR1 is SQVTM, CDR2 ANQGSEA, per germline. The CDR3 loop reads CSVTKTVTGELFF. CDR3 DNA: TGCAGCGTCACCAAGACAGTTACCGGGGAGCTGTTTTTT.

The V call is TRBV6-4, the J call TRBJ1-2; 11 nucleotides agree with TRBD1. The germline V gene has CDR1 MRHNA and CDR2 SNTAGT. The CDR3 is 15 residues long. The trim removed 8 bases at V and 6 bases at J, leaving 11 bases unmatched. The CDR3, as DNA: TGTGCCAGCGGGGAATCGGGACAGGGGGTCGATGGCTACACCTTC. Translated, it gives CASGESGQGVDGYTF.

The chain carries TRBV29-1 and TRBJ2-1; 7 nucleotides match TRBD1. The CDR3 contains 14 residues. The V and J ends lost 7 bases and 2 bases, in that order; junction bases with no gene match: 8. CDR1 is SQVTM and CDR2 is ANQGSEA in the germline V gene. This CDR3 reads CSAGTVPPYNEQFF. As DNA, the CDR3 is TGCAGCGCAGGGACAGTCCCCCCCTACAATGAGCAGTTCTTC.

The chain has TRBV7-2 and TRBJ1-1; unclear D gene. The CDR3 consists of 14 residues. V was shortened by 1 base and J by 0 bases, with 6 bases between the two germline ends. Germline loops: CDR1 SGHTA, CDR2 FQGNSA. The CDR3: CASSLVPMNTEAFF. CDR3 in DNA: TGTGCCAGCAGCTTAGTTCCCATGAACACTGAAGCTTTCTTT.